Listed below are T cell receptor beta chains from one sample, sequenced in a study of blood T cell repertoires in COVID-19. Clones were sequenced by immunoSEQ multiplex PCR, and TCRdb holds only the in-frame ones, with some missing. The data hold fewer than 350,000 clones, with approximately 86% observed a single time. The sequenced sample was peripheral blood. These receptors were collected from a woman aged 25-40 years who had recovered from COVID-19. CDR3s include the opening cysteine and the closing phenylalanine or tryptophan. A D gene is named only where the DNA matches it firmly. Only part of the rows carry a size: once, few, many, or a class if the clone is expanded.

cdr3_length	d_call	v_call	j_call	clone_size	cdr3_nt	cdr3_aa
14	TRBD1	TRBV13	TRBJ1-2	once	TGTGCCAGCAGCCAACAGACAGGGAACTATGGCTACACCTTC	CASSQQTGNYGYTF
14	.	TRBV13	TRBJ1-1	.	TGTGCCAGCAGCTCCGGGGGAGGGAACACTGAAGCTTTCTTT	CASSSGGGNTEAFF
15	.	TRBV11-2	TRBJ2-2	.	TGTGCCAGCAGCTTAGATGGCAGGGTGGACGGGGAGCTGTTTTTT	CASSLDGRVDGELFF
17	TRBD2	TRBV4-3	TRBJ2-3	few	TGCGCCAGCAGCGCCTACGGAGCGGGAGGGGTGGGGAATACGCAGTATTTT	CASSAYGAGGVGNTQYF
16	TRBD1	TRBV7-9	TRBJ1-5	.	TGTGCCAGCAGCTTAGCGTCTACAGGGGGCAATCAGCCCCAGCATTTT	CASSLASTGGNQPQHF
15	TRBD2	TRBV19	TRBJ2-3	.	TGTGCCAGTAGCCCAGTGGCGGGAGGCACAGATACGCAGTATTTT	CASSPVAGGTDTQYF
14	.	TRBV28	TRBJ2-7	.	TGTGCCAGCAGTCCACACAGCACAGGGTCCGAGCAGTACTTC	CASSPHSTGSEQYF
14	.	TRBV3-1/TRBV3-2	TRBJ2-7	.	TGTGCCAGCAGCCAACTAGCGAGCTCCTACGAGCAGTACTTC	CASSQLASSYEQYF
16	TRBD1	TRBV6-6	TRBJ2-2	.	TGTGCCAGCAGTTATCGGGGACAGGGGGTTCAAGGGGAGCTGTTTTTT	CASSYRGQGVQGELFF
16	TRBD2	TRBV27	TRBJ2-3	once	TGTGCCAGCGGCCCTCTGGGGGAGGGGTTCACAGATACGCAGTATTTT	CASGPLGEGFTDTQYF
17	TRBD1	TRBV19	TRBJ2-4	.	TGTGCCAGTAGTGCAAAACAGGGGGTGAGGGCCAAAAACATTCAGTACTTC	CASSAKQGVRAKNIQYF
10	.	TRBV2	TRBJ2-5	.	TGTGCCAGCAACCGGGAGACCCAGTACTTC	CASNRETQYF
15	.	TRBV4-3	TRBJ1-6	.	TGCGCCAGCAGCCAAGCGCAGGGCAATAATTCACCCCTCCACTTT	CASSQAQGNNSPLHF
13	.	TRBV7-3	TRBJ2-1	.	TGTGCCAGCAGCGCTCAGGTTGAAGGTGAGCAGTTCTTC	CASSAQVEGEQFF
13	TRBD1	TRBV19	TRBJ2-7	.	TGTGCCAGTAGTATGACAGGGTGGTTCGAGCAGTACTTC	CASSMTGWFEQYF
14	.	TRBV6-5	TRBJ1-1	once	TGTGCCAGCAGTTGGGGAGTAGGGAACACTGAAGCTTTCTTT	CASSWGVGNTEAFF
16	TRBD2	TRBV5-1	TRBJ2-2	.	TGCGCCAGCAGCGCGGCAGCGGGGCCGAACACCGGGGAGCTGTTTTTT	CASSAAAGPNTGELFF
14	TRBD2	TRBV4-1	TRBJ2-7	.	TGCGCCAGCAGCCTTTCGGGGGGATCCTACGAGCAGTACTTC	CASSLSGGSYEQYF
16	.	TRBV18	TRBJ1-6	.	TGTGCCAGCTCACAAGCCGCGACAGGTTATAATTCACCCCTCCACTTT	CASSQAATGYNSPLHF
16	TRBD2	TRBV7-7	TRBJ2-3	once	TGTGCTAGCAGCTCGACTAGCGGGGGGGCCAGGGATACGCAGTATTTT	CASSSTSGGARDTQYF
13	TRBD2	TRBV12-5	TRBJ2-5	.	TGTGCTAGTGGTTCAGCGGGAGAAGAGACCCAGTACTTC	CASGSAGEETQYF
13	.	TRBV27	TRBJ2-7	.	TGTGCCAGCAGTGGAGGGGTAATACACGAGCAGTACTTC	CASSGGVIHEQYF
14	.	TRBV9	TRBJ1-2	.	TGTGCCAGCAGCGTAGGAGCTAGTCACTATGGCTACACCTTC	CASSVGASHYGYTF
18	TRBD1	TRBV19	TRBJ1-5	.	TGTGCCAGTAGTACGGGACAGGGGAGGATTTATAGCAATCAGCCCCAGCATTTT	CASSTGQGRIYSNQPQHF
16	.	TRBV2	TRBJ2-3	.	TGTGCCAGCAGTGGGGGGGACTTTGCTAGCACAGATACGCAGTATTTT	CASSGGDFASTDTQYF
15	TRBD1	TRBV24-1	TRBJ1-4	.	TGTGCCACCAGTGACCCGGACAGGGGTAATGAAAAACTGTTTTTT	CATSDPDRGNEKLFF
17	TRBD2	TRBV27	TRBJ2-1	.	TGTGCCAGCAGTCCCCGACTAGCGGGAAGCTCCTACAATGAGCAGTTCTTC	CASSPRLAGSSYNEQFF
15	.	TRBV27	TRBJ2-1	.	TGTGCCAGCAGTCCCCTCGTAGGGGAAGACAATGAGCAGTTCTTC	CASSPLVGEDNEQFF
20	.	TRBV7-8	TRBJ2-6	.	TGTGCCAGCAGCTTAGGATGGCACAGCGGAGCCCTCTCTGGGGCCAACGTCCTGACTTTC	CASSLGWHSGALSGANVLTF
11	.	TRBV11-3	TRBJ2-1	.	TGTGCCAGCAGCTCCGAGGAGGAGCAGTTCTTC	CASSSEEEQFF
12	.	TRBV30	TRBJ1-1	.	TGTGCCTGGAGTGGTTCAATGAGGGAAGCTTTCTTT	CAWSGSMREAFF
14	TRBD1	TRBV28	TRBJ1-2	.	TGTGCCAGCAGTTCGACAGGGGGCGTCTATGGCTACACCTTC	CASSSTGGVYGYTF
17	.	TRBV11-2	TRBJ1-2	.	TGTGCCAGCAGCGTAACCCTAGGGACACGTCCCAACTATGGCTACACCTTC	CASSVTLGTRPNYGYTF
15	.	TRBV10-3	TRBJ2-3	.	TGTGCCATCAGACAGCCTGACGGAAGCACAGATACGCAGTATTTT	CAIRQPDGSTDTQYF
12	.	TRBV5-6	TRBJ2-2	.	TGTGCCAGCAGCTTCCAGGCCGGGGAGCTGTTTTTT	CASSFQAGELFF
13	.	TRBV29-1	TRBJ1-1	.	TGCAGCGTTCAATCACAGTCTGAGACTGAAGCTTTCTTT	CSVQSQSETEAFF
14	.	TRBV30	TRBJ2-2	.	TGTGCCTGGAGGGCCACGCAAGGACTCGGGGAGCTGTTTTTT	CAWRATQGLGELFF
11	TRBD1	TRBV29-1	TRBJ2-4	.	TGCAGCGTTGGGGACAGGGGCATTCAGTACTTC	CSVGDRGIQYF
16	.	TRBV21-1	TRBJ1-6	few	TGTGCCAGCAGCAAAAAGGGGGGACAGGGGAATTCACCCCTCCACTTT	CASSKKGGQGNSPLHF